Listed below are T cell receptor beta chains from one sample, sequenced in a study of blood T cell repertoires in COVID-19. This table comes from immunoSEQ multiplex PCR, and its TCRdb copy is limited to in-frame clones, with some not included. The table records more than 25,000 clones, roughly 90% of them present only once. Specimen: peripheral blood. These receptor sequences come from a man aged 70 or older with active or convalescent COVID-19. Each CDR3 is given with its conserved first and last residue. A D gene is named only where the DNA matches it firmly. Clone size is shown for a subset of rows, as once, few, many or a class of expanded clone.

CDR3nt,CDR3aa,j_gene,d_gene,v_gene,abundance
TGTGCCACAACCAGGGGTGGCGGGAACACCGGGGAGCTGTTTTTT,CATTRGGGNTGELFF,TRBJ2-2,NA,TRBV19,NA
TGCGCCAGCAGCTTGCAGCAACTAGACACTGAAGCTTTCTTT,CASSLQQLDTEAFF,TRBJ1-1,NA,TRBV5-1,NA
TGTGCCAGCAGCCCTGGGGAGGTGACAGAGAGGACCCAGTACTTC,CASSPGEVTERTQYF,TRBJ2-5,NA,TRBV11-2,NA
TGTGCCAGCAGCCTCAAGGGGGGGTCAACTAATGAAAAACTGTTTTTT,CASSLKGGSTNEKLFF,TRBJ1-4,NA,TRBV7-8,NA
TGTGCCAGCAGCTCGACAGGGGTGCAGTTCTTC,CASSSTGVQFF,TRBJ2-1,TRBD1,TRBV5-4,NA
TGCGCCAGCAGCGCGAATGTGAATGAAAAACTGTTTTTT,CASSANVNEKLFF,TRBJ1-4,NA,TRBV5-1,NA
TGTGCCAGCAGCGTAGTAACAGGGGGCATCGCAGATACGCAGTATTTT,CASSVVTGGIADTQYF,TRBJ2-3,TRBD1,TRBV9,NA
TGTGCCAGCAGCTTAGGGTGGCAGGGAGGTCAGCCCCAGCATTTT,CASSLGWQGGQPQHF,TRBJ1-5,NA,TRBV7-8,NA
TGTGCCAGCAGTTTCGGGGAGTATGGCTACACCTTC,CASSFGEYGYTF,TRBJ1-2,NA,TRBV28,NA
TGTGCCAGCGGGCAGGAAAAACTGTTTTTT,CASGQEKLFF,TRBJ1-4,NA,TRBV6-5,NA
TGTGCCAGCTCACCATACACAGGGGCAGATGAAAAACTGTTTTTT,CASSPYTGADEKLFF,TRBJ1-4,TRBD1,TRBV18,NA
TGTGCCAGCAGCCAAGGTGCGGCGAGCGGGGGAACAGATACGCAGTATTTT,CASSQGAASGGTDTQYF,TRBJ2-3,TRBD2,TRBV3-1/TRBV3-2,NA
TGTGCCAGCAGCACTATCCCGACAGGGGGCGAGGAGACCCAGTACTTC,CASSTIPTGGEETQYF,TRBJ2-5,TRBD1,TRBV27,few
TGTGCCTGGAGTGGAGGGGAGACCCAGTACTTC,CAWSGGETQYF,TRBJ2-5,NA,TRBV30,NA
TGTGCCAGCAGTTCTCTGAAGCTTGGGACCCAGTACTTC,CASSSLKLGTQYF,TRBJ2-5,NA,TRBV12-3/TRBV12-4,NA
TGTGCCAGCAGCGCTGAGGGGGTCTCCTACAATGAGCAGTTCTTC,CASSAEGVSYNEQFF,TRBJ2-1,NA,TRBV9,NA
TGTGCCAGCAGTTATGAGGGACAGGGGGCCGCTGAAGCTTTCTTT,CASSYEGQGAAEAFF,TRBJ1-1,TRBD1,TRBV6-5,few
TGTGCCAGCAGCCAAGGGACAGGGGAAGAGACCCAGTACTTC,CASSQGTGEETQYF,TRBJ2-5,TRBD1,TRBV3-1/TRBV3-2,NA
TGCGCCAGCAGCTTGGTAGGAGAGAACACCATATATTTT,CASSLVGENTIYF,TRBJ1-3,NA,TRBV5-1,NA
TGTGCCAGCAGTCTAGCGGGACGGGCAGATACGCAGTATTTT,CASSLAGRADTQYF,TRBJ2-3,TRBD2,TRBV5-5,NA
TGTGCCAGCAGTCCGCCGGGACAGAACTATGGCTACACCTTC,CASSPPGQNYGYTF,TRBJ1-2,TRBD1,TRBV6-2/TRBV6-3,NA
TGCAGCGTTGCTTCAGATACGCAGTATTTT,CSVASDTQYF,TRBJ2-3,NA,TRBV29-1,NA
TGTGCCAGTATCCGGACAGGGCAAAACTATGGCTACACCTTC,CASIRTGQNYGYTF,TRBJ1-2,TRBD1,TRBV19,NA
TGCGCCAGCAGCCAGGGCGTACAGGGGACTGAAGCTTTCTTT,CASSQGVQGTEAFF,TRBJ1-1,TRBD1,TRBV5-1,once
TGCAGCGTTGGGGGACAGGGGCGCTATGGCTACACCTTC,CSVGGQGRYGYTF,TRBJ1-2,TRBD1,TRBV29-1,NA
TGCGCCAGCAGTGAGTCGTACAGGTACCATAATTCACCCCTCCACTTT,CASSESYRYHNSPLHF,TRBJ1-6,NA,TRBV10-1,NA
TGTGCCAGCTCACCACCGGAGGGTTGGGTCACTGAAGCTTTCTTT,CASSPPEGWVTEAFF,TRBJ1-1,NA,TRBV18,NA
TGTGCCACCCAGGCAGAACCCACTGAAGCTTTCTTT,CATQAEPTEAFF,TRBJ1-1,NA,TRBV2,NA
TGTGCCAGCAGTGAAAACGAAAGGGCGGGAGGGCAGTATTTT,CASSENERAGGQYF,TRBJ2-3,TRBD2,TRBV2,NA
TGTGCCAGCAGCCCGACAGGGCTAAAATATGGCTACACCTTC,CASSPTGLKYGYTF,TRBJ1-2,TRBD1,TRBV5-8,NA
TGTGCCAGCAGCTCCGACAGGGGGAGGACAGATACGCAGTATTTT,CASSSDRGRTDTQYF,TRBJ2-3,TRBD1,TRBV7-2,few
TGTGCCTGGACTCAGCGGAGCACAGATACGCAGTATTTT,CAWTQRSTDTQYF,TRBJ2-3,NA,TRBV30,few
TGTGCCAGCAGTTTATTAGAGAACACTGAAGCTTTCTTT,CASSLLENTEAFF,TRBJ1-1,NA,TRBV12-3/TRBV12-4,NA
TGTGCCAGCAGCACCCAAGGAGGGTTGTACAATGAGCAGTTCTTC,CASSTQGGLYNEQFF,TRBJ2-1,NA,TRBV9,NA
TGTGCCAGCAGCTCAACCCGGGGGGCTTTCTTT,CASSSTRGAFF,TRBJ1-1,NA,TRBV7-8,NA
TGTGCCAGCAGCCAAGATCGAACGGGGGTTAACGGAAACACCATATATTTT,CASSQDRTGVNGNTIYF,TRBJ1-3,NA,TRBV3-1/TRBV3-2,NA
TGTGCCAGCAGCCAGGGTAGAGAGACCCAGTACTTC,CASSQGRETQYF,TRBJ2-5,NA,TRBV2,once
TGTGCCAGCAGCTCAGCGGCTGAGCAGTTCTTC,CASSSAAEQFF,TRBJ2-1,NA,TRBV7-2,NA
TGCGCCAGCAGTGCGGTCCAGGGGGCGTTGGGTGGAAACACCATATATTTT,CASSAVQGALGGNTIYF,TRBJ1-3,TRBD1,TRBV10-2,NA